The 28 T cell receptor beta chains below all came from one sample that was sequenced in a study of cytomegalovirus exposure and HLA in healthy donors. A multiplex PCR was run with 60 Vbeta primers and 13 Jbeta primers. Assay: immunoSEQ multiplex PCR; the TCRdb copy retains only in-frame clones and omits some. The sample consists of about 93,000 clones, 70% to 80% of them appearing once. The sample was PBMCs. The receptors stem from a man younger than 40 in good health and CMV-seronegative.

About this clone: This specimen includes other DNA sequences encoding the same CDR3. The gene calls are TRBV19 and TRBJ1-4, with a weak D call TRBD1 (5 bases). Trimming took off 3 bases at V and 10 bases at J, with 18 bases between the two ends. The germline V gene encodes CDR1 LNHDA and CDR2 SQIVND (reference sequence). The CDR3 has 15 amino acids. The CDR3 DNA sequence: TGTGCCAGTAGTATGCCGGCGGGACGAGGTGGAAAACTGTTTTTT. Protein product: CASSMPAGRGGKLFF.

The chain combines TRBV5-4 with TRBJ1-3; D may be TRBD1 (5 bases). The CDR3 length is 16 residues. Trimming removed 3 bases from V and 0 bases from J, with 13 bases in between. Per the germline V gene, CDR1 is SGHNT and CDR2 is YYREEE (reference sequence). The CDR3 protein is CASSSGTGPSGNTIYF. CDR3 coding DNA: TGTGCCAGCAGCTCCGGAACAGGTCCCTCTGGAAACACCATATATTTT.

The genes are TRBV27 and TRBJ2-5, with a weak D call TRBD1 (6 bases). Per germline, CDR1 MNHEY and CDR2 SMNVEV (reference sequence). Trimming took 5 bases from V and 2 from J, leaving 21 bases between them. This CDR3 is built from 17 residues. DNA of the CDR3: TGTGCCAGCAGTGTTACAGGCCGACAGGTTGGTCAAGAGACCCAGTACTTC. Encoded protein: CASSVTGRQVGQETQYF.

This rearrangement joins TRBV28 to TRBJ2-2; D is unclear. The length of the CDR3 is 13 residues. V was shortened by 5 bases and J by 6 bases, with 10 bases between the two germline ends. In germline, CDR1 is MDHEN, CDR2 SYDVKM. The CDR3 here is CASSISSAGELFF. CDR3 nucleotides: TGTGCCAGCAGTATCTCCTCCGCCGGGGAGCTGTTTTTT.

The V call is TRBV29-1, the J call TRBJ1-2, with D uncertain. The CDR3 spans 12 residues. Germline V gives CDR1 SQVTM, CDR2 ANQGSEA. Trimming cost V 0 bases and J 8 bases, with 10 bases left between them. This CDR3 is CSVEEGRWGYTF. The CDR3 DNA follows: TGCAGCGTTGAAGAGGGCCGGTGGGGCTACACCTTC.

This clone was picked up one time. The rearrangement joins TRBV19 to TRBJ1-1, with D unclear. This CDR3 is 13 amino acids long. The germline V gene has CDR1 LNHDA and CDR2 SQIVND (reference sequence). Trimming removed 6 bases at V and 1 base at J, with 9 bases between. The CDR3 region has the DNA TGTGCCAGTAGCCCTATCTCGAACACTGAAGCTTTCTTT. This codes for CASSPISNTEAFF.

The J gene is TRBJ2-7, the V gene TRBV6-1; 7 bases match TRBD2. Looked up from germline, CDR1 is MNHNS and CDR2 is SASEGT. This CDR3 comprises 14 residues. Trimming took 8 bases from V and 0 from J; bases not matched to a gene: 7. DNA for the CDR3: TGTGCCAGCGGGGGGGGAGGGAACTCCTACGAGCAGTACGTC. The encoded protein is CASGGGGNSYEQYV.

The chain is built from TRBV13 and TRBJ1-2; perhaps TRBD1 as D (5 bases). Looked up from germline, CDR1 is PRHDT and CDR2 is FYEKMQ (reference sequence). Trimming pared 5 bases from V and 3 bases from J, leaving 13 bases between. The CDR3 totals 14 residues. CDR3 DNA sequence: TGTGCCAGCAGCGGCGGAAGCAGGGACTATGGCTACACCTTC. Its protein is CASSGGSRDYGYTF.

The rearrangement uses TRBV18 and TRBJ2-3; D not certain. Germline values: CDR1 KGHSH, CDR2 LQKENI. This CDR3 has 16 residues. V was trimmed by 5 bases and J by 0 bases, leaving 15 bases between them. In DNA, the CDR3 is TGTGCCAGCTCAACCGGGTTGACGGCTAGCACAGATACGCAGTATTTT. Residues: CASSTGLTASTDTQYF. The entire variable domain, with the rest obtained from reference TRBV18 and TRBJ2-3, is as follows: NAGVMQNPRHLVRRRGQEARLRCSPMKGHSHVYWYRQLPEEGLKFMVYLQKENIIDESGMPKERFSAEFPKEGPSILRIQQVVRGDSAAYFCASSTGLTASTDTQYFGPGTRLTVL.

The chain combines TRBV6-1 with TRBJ2-7, with D possibly being TRBD2 (6 bases). Trimming shortened V by 7 bases and J by 2 bases, and 15 bases separated the two germline ends. This CDR3 has 14 amino acids. Germline V lookup: CDR1 MNHNS, CDR2 SASEGT. The CDR3, as DNA: TGTGCCAGCATGAGCGCGGGGATGCCCTACGAGCAGTACTTC. Amino acid sequence: CASMSAGMPYEQYF.

The J gene is TRBJ1-2, the V gene TRBV6-5; 10 positions agree with TRBD1. J gave up 14 bases and V 4 bases, and 7 bases lay outside the gene matches. CDR3 length: 12 residues. The germline gives CDR1 MNHEY, CDR2 SVGAGI. The CDR3: CASSSTGTGDTF. The DNA of the CDR3 is TGTGCCAGCAGTTCGACCGGGACAGGGGATACCTTC.

The rearrangement uses TRBV13 and TRBJ1-1; D remains unclear. The CDR3 has 14 amino acids. Deletions cut 1 base from V and 1 base from J, with 7 bases between. Germline-derived CDR1 and CDR2 are PRHDT and FYEKMQ (reference sequence). The CDR3 region has the DNA TGTGCCAGCAGCTTAGTAACAGAGAACACTGAAGCTTTCTTT. Translation gives CASSLVTENTEAFF.

V gene TRBV27 combines with J gene TRBJ1-5; D gene uncertain. V lost 5 bases and J 6 bases, leaving 11 bases between the germline ends. This CDR3 contains 13 residues. The germline gives CDR1 MNHEY, CDR2 SMNVEV (reference sequence). CDR3 sequence: CASSPQISQPQHF. In nucleotides, the CDR3 is TGTGCCAGCAGTCCCCAGATAAGTCAGCCCCAGCATTTT.

The gene calls are TRBV5-6 and TRBJ2-2; perhaps TRBD1 as D (5 bases). This CDR3 spans 14 amino acids. V was clipped by 7 bases and J by 0 bases, with 10 bases between them. Germline V CDR1 and CDR2: SGHDT, YYEEEE. This CDR3 is CASGTGANTGELFF. CDR3 nucleotides: TGTGCCAGCGGCACAGGCGCGAACACCGGGGAGCTGTTTTTT.

The gene calls are TRBV5-4 and TRBJ2-5; 14 nucleotides align to TRBD2. The germline V gene has CDR1 SGHNT and CDR2 YYREEE (reference sequence). V shed 3 bases, J shed 2 bases, and the junction held 3 bases outside the gene matches. This CDR3 has 16 amino acids. CDR3 residues: CASSWGTSGGQETQYF. Written as DNA, the CDR3 is TGTGCCAGCAGCTGGGGGACTAGCGGGGGACAAGAGACCCAGTACTTC.

The rearrangement uses TRBV5-1 and TRBJ1-1; D gene uncertain. V was cut by 0 bases and J by 4 bases, with 13 bases left in between. Germline V CDR1 and CDR2: SGHRS, YFSETQ. This CDR3 is 15 amino acids long. Written as DNA, the CDR3 is TGCGCCAGCAGCTTGGCACCGGGATTGAGCACTGAAGCTTTCTTT. It yields the protein CASSLAPGLSTEAFF.

The gene calls are TRBV7-2 and TRBJ2-7; 8 bases fit TRBD1. J gave up 4 bases and V 5 bases, and 7 bases lay outside the gene matches. The CDR3 consists of 14 residues. The germline V gene encodes CDR1 SGHTA and CDR2 FQGNSA. CDR3 sequence (DNA): TGTGCCAGCAGCCAACGACAGGGGCGGTACGAGCAGTACTTC. Its translation: CASSQRQGRYEQYF.

The rearrangement joins TRBV11-2 to TRBJ1-2; possible D gene TRBD1, 5 bases. The CDR3 is made up of 14 amino acids. Per the germline V gene, CDR1 is SGHAT and CDR2 is FQNNGV. The V gene lost 0 bases and the J gene lost 11 bases, with 16 bases spanning the gap. The CDR3 protein is CASSLDQGQGKYTF. The CDR3, as DNA: TGTGCCAGCAGCTTAGATCAGGGCCAAGGCAAGTACACCTTC.

This chain joins TRBV9 and TRBJ1-2, with 8 bases lining up with TRBD1. Germline assignment: CDR1 SGDLS and CDR2 YYNGEE. V dropped 0 bases and J dropped 4; count of bases not matched to a gene: 11. This CDR3 contains 17 residues. The CDR3 protein is CASSVEGDWDRPYGYTF. The CDR3 coding sequence is TGTGCCAGCAGCGTAGAGGGGGACTGGGACAGGCCCTATGGCTACACCTTC.

The chain carries TRBV7-2 and TRBJ1-2; 8 bases are shared with TRBD1. The trim removed 4 bases at V and 4 bases at J, leaving 8 bases unmatched. The CDR3 runs 15 residues. The germline V gene has CDR1 SGHTA and CDR2 FQGNSA. The DNA for the CDR3 is TGTGCCAGCAGCTCAGACAGGGGAGGTTTCTATGGCTACACCTTC. Translation: CASSSDRGGFYGYTF.

The chain uses TRBV6-1 and TRBJ2-3; 9 bases are a match to TRBD1. Germline trimming cut 3 bases from V and 3 bases from J; bases unmatched to any gene: 7. This CDR3 spans 16 amino acids. Germline V lookup: CDR1 MNHNS, CDR2 SASEGT. The CDR3 DNA reads as TGTGCCAGCAGTGATACCGGGACAGGGCTTACAGATACGCAGTATTTT. Translating gives CASSDTGTGLTDTQYF.

V gene TRBV5-4 combines with J gene TRBJ1-1, with a weak D call TRBD1 (5 bases). CDR1 SGHNT and CDR2 YYREEE come from the germline V gene (reference sequence). CDR3 size: 16 residues. The germline V and J ends were trimmed by 3 bases and 0 bases, with 15 bases remaining between them. CDR3 residues: CASSSLLTEMNTEAFF. As DNA, the CDR3 is TGTGCCAGCAGCTCCCTATTGACAGAGATGAACACTGAAGCTTTCTTT.

This clone was found a few times. The genes are TRBV4-3 and TRBJ1-1, with a weak D call TRBD1 (5 bases). The V gene's germline CDR1 is LGHNA and CDR2 YSLEER. The CDR3 is made up of 13 amino acids. The V and J ends lost 6 bases and 10 bases respectively, with 18 bases between them. The CDR3 here is CASSPRGGAGAFF. The CDR3 region has the DNA TGCGCCAGCAGTCCCCGGGGGGGTGCTGGAGCTTTCTTT.

This sequence joins TRBV19 and TRBJ1-1; tentatively, D is TRBD1 (5 bases). The V end was cut by 10 bases, the J end by 4 bases, with 16 bases between. Germline CDR1 is LNHDA and CDR2 is SQIVND (reference sequence). CDR3 length: 13 amino acids. The CDR3 DNA reads as TGTGCCACTCACCCAGCCGGGGGCACTGAAGCTTTCTTT. Its protein is CATHPAGGTEAFF.

A single count supports this clone. V usage is TRBV21-1 and J usage is TRBJ1-3; whether TRBD1, the table's D call, matches the DNA was not checked. TRBV21-1 corresponds to a pseudogene. The CDR3 is 17 residues long. Here the CDR3 reads CASSRVGQHSSGNTIYF. The DNA of the CDR3 is TGTGCCAGCAGCAGAGTGGGACAGCACAGCTCTGGAAACACCATATATTTT.

This chain connects TRBV9 to TRBJ2-1, with D uncertain. Between the trimmed V and J ends, which lost 2 bases and 8 bases, there was a span of 11 bases. This CDR3 has 13 residues. The V gene's germline CDR1 is SGDLS and CDR2 YYNGEE. Written as DNA, the CDR3 is TGTGCCAGCAGCGTCTCAGGTGTCGATGAGCAGTTCTTC. It codes for CASSVSGVDEQFF.

This chain uses TRBV4-3 with TRBJ1-5, with 8 bases lining up with TRBD1. This CDR3 is built from 16 residues. Germline V gives CDR1 LGHNA, CDR2 YSLEER. Germline trimming cut 0 bases from V and 3 bases from J; bases unmatched to any gene: 4. This CDR3 is CASSQDAGQVNQPQHF. The CDR3 nucleotides are TGCGCCAGCAGCCAAGACGCGGGACAGGTCAATCAGCCCCAGCATTTT.

This CDR3 is CASSPPAGVNTGELFF. DNA of the CDR3: TGTGCCAGCTCACCACCCGCGGGAGTTAACACCGGGGAGCTGTTTTTT. The V call is TRBV18, the J call TRBJ2-2; 7 bases are a match to TRBD2. From germline, CDR1 is KGHSH and CDR2 LQKENI. The CDR3 has 16 residues. V was clipped by 0 bases and J by 2 bases; unmatched bases: 3.